This T cell receptor beta chain was recovered during a study of T cells in Graves' hyperthyroidism and ophthalmopathy. Study observations and caveats: Ophthalmopathy and stable hyperthyroidism were told apart by a 13 V-J model.

In this sample, this clonotype turned up once. Its matching antigen is unknown. The CDR3 has 16 residues. Per the germline V gene, CDR1 is DFQATT and CDR2 is SNEGSKA (reference sequence). V trimming: 4 bases; J trimming: 3 bases; junction bases outside the gene matches: 13. What was amplified from RNA transcripts were TCR beta CDR3 regions. First-round RT-PCR of the TCR CDR3 relied on the HTBI primer set. Using its own MiXCR run on the multiplex PCR reads, TCRdb lists one record per CDR3 protein. The sample consists of approximately 700,000 distinct CDR3 sequences, just under 45% of them appearing once.

This sequence joins TRBV20-1 and TRBJ1-1; 8 bases line up with TRBD1. The sequenced material came from peripheral blood or thyroid tissue (not recorded which). This sequence was found in an adult man with Graves' disease, either hyperthyroidism or ophthalmopathy (not recorded which). The CDR3 DNA is TGCAGTGCTACCGGACAGGGACAAAGCGGGGACACTGAAGCTTTCTTT. This translates into CSATGQGQSGDTEAFF.